These 18 T cell receptor beta chains came from one sample sequenced in a study of shared T cell receptors in the human thymus. Data came from immunoSEQ multiplex PCR; TCRdb stores just in-frame clones and leaves some out. The table lists hundreds of thousands of clones, 70% to 90% of them singletons. This sample was also put to use in a study of human thymus T cells.

Sequencing was carried out using thymocytes. These receptors were taken from a boy younger than two with a congenital heart defect.

The chain links TRBV4-1 to TRBJ1-1; D remains ambiguous. Germline loops: CDR1 MGHRA, CDR2 YSYEKL. This CDR3 comprises 15 residues. Trimming took 0 bases from V and 2 from J, leaving 10 bases between them. The CDR3 DNA reads as TGCGCCAGCAGCCAAGAGACACAGTACAACACTGAAGCTTTCTTT. It translates to CASSQETQYNTEAFF.

The V call is TRBV29-1, the J call TRBJ2-1; 15 nucleotides agree with TRBD2. The V segment lost 7 bases and the J segment 7 bases; nucleotides outside the gene matches: 8. The CDR3 loop spans 15 amino acids. In germline, CDR1 is SQVTM, CDR2 ANQGSEA. CDR3 sequence reads: CSAGPGLAGGNEQFF. DNA of the CDR3: TGCAGCGCTGGTCCGGGACTAGCGGGAGGAAATGAGCAGTTCTTC.

The chain joins TRBV27 to TRBJ2-3, with D maybe TRBD2 (5 bases). CDR1 is MNHEY and CDR2 is SMNVEV in the germline V gene (reference sequence). The CDR3 runs to 13 residues. Trimming took off 10 bases at V and 2 bases at J, with 13 bases between the two ends. CDR3 protein: CAIGDGITDTQYF. DNA for the CDR3: TGTGCCATCGGCGACGGGATCACAGATACGCAGTATTTT.

The V and J genes are TRBV6-5 and TRBJ2-7; 7 nucleotides match TRBD2. Germline-derived CDR1 and CDR2 are MNHEY and SVGAGI. V lost 1 base, J lost 7 bases, and 13 bases stayed unmatched. This CDR3 has 16 residues. The CDR3 DNA follows: TGTGCCAGCAGTTACTACGCTAGCGGCTCCCAGATGGAGCAGTACTTC. Translation gives CASSYYASGSQMEQYF.

Only one count was recorded for this clone. The chain carries TRBV6-5 and TRBJ2-2, with D unresolved. CDR1 is MNHEY and CDR2 is SVGAGI in the germline V gene. The length of the CDR3 is 14 residues. Trimming shortened V by 6 bases and J by 4 bases, and 12 bases separated the two germline ends. In DNA form, the CDR3 reads TGTGCCAGCAGGCCTGATGGGCGCACCGGGGAGCTGTTTTTT. Translation gives CASRPDGRTGELFF.

The chain uses TRBV7-3 and TRBJ2-5, with TRBD2 matching 10 bases. J was trimmed by 4 bases and V by 5 bases; bases with no gene match: 7. Per the germline V gene, CDR1 is SGHTA and CDR2 is FQGTGA. CDR3 length: 15 residues. The CDR3 spells CASSHSGRAGETQYF. As DNA, the CDR3 is TGTGCCAGCAGCCACAGCGGGAGGGCCGGAGAGACCCAGTACTTC.

V usage is TRBV7-9 and J usage is TRBJ2-1; 10 bases map to TRBD2. Unmatched junction bases numbered 12, after V lost 1 base and J lost 12 bases. The CDR3 covers 16 residues. From germline, CDR1 is SEHNR and CDR2 FQNEAQ (reference sequence). The CDR3 spells CASSLDAASGRCRQFF. CDR3 DNA: TGTGCCAGCAGCTTAGACGCTGCTAGCGGGAGATGTAGGCAGTTCTTC.

This chain joins TRBV11-2 and TRBJ2-1; the match to TRBD1 covers 8 bases. V trimming: 3 bases; J trimming: 5 bases; junction bases outside the gene matches: 15. The germline V gene has CDR1 SGHAT and CDR2 FQNNGV. The CDR3 runs to 18 residues. CDR3 in DNA: TGTGCCAGCAGCTTCCCCTTGGAGAAGGGACAGGCAGACAATGAGCAGTTCTTC. Translating it yields CASSFPLEKGQADNEQFF.

The gene calls are TRBV6-6 and TRBJ2-5; the match to TRBD2 covers 9 bases. Germline V gene lookup returns CDR1 MNHNY and CDR2 SVGAGI (reference sequence). The CDR3 covers 14 residues. Germline trimming cut 6 bases from V and 4 bases from J; bases unmatched to any gene: 6. The CDR3 spells CASRFSGSRETQYF. CDR3 in DNA: TGTGCCAGCAGATTTAGCGGGAGTAGAGAGACCCAGTACTTC.

The rearrangement uses TRBV15 and TRBJ2-1, with TRBD1 as a possible D gene (6 bases). Germline CDR1 is LNHNV and CDR2 is YYDKDF (reference sequence). Between the trimmed V and J ends, which lost 9 bases and 6 bases, there was a span of 15 bases. The CDR3 is 13 residues long. The CDR3 nucleotides read TGTGCCACGCAGGTGGGACATATCAATGAGCAGTTCTTC. It encodes CATQVGHINEQFF.

J is TRBJ2-7 and V is TRBV7-3; TRBD2 agrees at 11 bases. Germline V gene lookup returns CDR1 SGHTA and CDR2 FQGTGA. This CDR3 spans 15 amino acids. Trimming took 6 bases from V and 0 from J; bases not matched to a gene: 4. Written as DNA, the CDR3 is TGTGCCAGCAGTAGCGGGAGGGCTATCTCCTACGAGCAGTACTTC. As protein: CASSSGRAISYEQYF.

The rearrangement uses TRBV7-2 and TRBJ1-2; 11 bases are shared with TRBD1. Unmatched junction bases numbered 4, after V lost 5 bases and J lost 8 bases. This CDR3 has 13 residues. CDR1 is SGHTA, CDR2 FQGNSA, per germline. CDR3 nucleotide sequence: TGTGCCAGCAGCCCCTGGACAGGGGGCGGCTACACCTTC. Translation gives CASSPWTGGGYTF.

The chain combines TRBV6-6 with TRBJ1-3; the D is unclear. The CDR3 is 16 amino acids. The V gene's germline CDR1 is MNHNY and CDR2 SVGAGI (reference sequence). The ends were cut back, 0 bases at V and 4 bases at J, with 13 bases in the middle. This CDR3 is CASSYSPDSTGNTIYF. The CDR3 nucleotides are TGTGCCAGCAGTTACTCGCCGGACTCGACCGGAAACACCATATATTTT.

This chain joins TRBV29-1 and TRBJ2-2, with 7 positions matching TRBD1. Trimming at V came to 6 bases and at J to 2 bases, leaving 15 bases not matched to a gene. This CDR3 comprises 17 residues. Germline V gives CDR1 SQVTM, CDR2 ANQGSEA. CDR3 sequence (DNA): TGCAGCGTGGGCTATCAGGGGGTCAAACAAAACACCGGGGAGCTGTTTTTT. Translation gives CSVGYQGVKQNTGELFF.

Comment on this clone: Other DNA sequences in the sample encode the same CDR3. V and J are TRBV27 and TRBJ2-7, with 9 positions matching TRBD1. Germline-derived CDR1 and CDR2 are MNHEY and SMNVEV (reference sequence). V was pared by 6 bases and J by 1 base, with 4 bases of the junction left unmatched. The CDR3 loop spans 14 amino acids. The CDR3 reads CASSSGQGSYEQYF. The CDR3 DNA follows: TGTGCCAGCAGCTCGGGACAGGGATCCTACGAGCAGTACTTC.

The chain combines TRBV2 with TRBJ1-5; D not certain. V lost 6 bases to trimming and J lost 0 bases, with 9 bases between them. The germline CDR1 and CDR2 sequences are SNHLY and FYNNEI. This CDR3 has 14 amino acids. CDR3 residues: CASRGDVSNQPQHF. The CDR3 DNA follows: TGTGCCAGCAGGGGAGACGTTAGCAATCAGCCCCAGCATTTT.

V usage is TRBV7-2 and J usage is TRBJ2-1, with TRBD2 identical over 11 bases. The junction had 13 bases not matched to a gene; V was cut back by 2 bases and J by 4 bases. Germline V gene data show CDR1 as SGHTA and CDR2 as FQGNSA. The CDR3 is 19 residues long. The CDR3 reads CASSLPLGTSGSLYNEQFF. The DNA of the CDR3 is TGTGCCAGCAGCTTACCGCTCGGGACTAGCGGAAGTTTATACAATGAGCAGTTCTTC.

This chain uses TRBV6-5 with TRBJ2-1, with D possibly TRBD2 on 5 matching bases. The CDR3 is 15 residues long. From germline, CDR1 is MNHEY and CDR2 SVGAGI. The V end lost 2 bases, the J end lost 6 bases, and 14 bases lay between the germline ends. The CDR3 loop is CASSYPGSFPNEQFF. In DNA form, the CDR3 reads TGTGCCAGCAGTTACCCGGGATCCTTCCCCAATGAGCAGTTCTTC.